These 21 T cell receptor beta chains came from one sample sequenced in a study of blood T cells in healthy people across ages. A second PCR, run for roughly 7 to 12 cycles, used a sample-barcoded 5' primer plus a J-beta primer mix. TCRdb re-called the 5' RACE reads through MiXCR, storing one row per CDR3 protein. The sample consists of some 1,800,000 distinct CDR3 sequences, about two fifths of them appearing once. Source material: blood. These receptors were taken from a human donor in good health.

This chain connects TRBV6-6 to TRBJ1-2; D uncertain. In germline, CDR1 is MNHNY, CDR2 SVGAGI (reference sequence). Trimming cost V 2 bases and J 6 bases, with 22 bases left between them. The CDR3 is 17 amino acids. The CDR3 spells CASSYQKPGQLTNGYTF. The CDR3 DNA sequence: TGTGCCAGCAGTTACCAAAAGCCCGGGCAACTTACCAATGGCTACACCTTC.

As to this clonotype: One end of the junction does not line up with germline, which may come from a read error. The chain is built from TRBV7-2 and TRBJ1-2; 9 bases line up with TRBD1. The germline V gene encodes CDR1 SGHTA and CDR2 FQGNSA. There are 14 residues in the CDR3. The CDR3 DNA is TGTGCTAGCAACCGCCGGGACAGGGATTATGGCTACACCTTC. Protein: CASNRRDRDYGYTF.

V is TRBV7-2 and J is TRBJ1-5, with D perhaps matching TRBD1 (5 bases). Germline CDR1 SGHTA, CDR2 FQGNSA. Trimming left V 2 bases short and J 4 bases short, with 12 bases between. There are 15 residues in the CDR3. Written as DNA, the CDR3 is TGTGCCAGCAGCTTAATGGGGCAGGGAAATCAGCCCCAGCATTTT. This translates into CASSLMGQGNQPQHF. Full variable domain (rest looked up from reference TRBV7-2 and TRBJ1-5): GAGVSQSPSNKVTEKGKDVELRCDPISGHTALYWYRQSLGQGLEFLIYFQGNSAPDKSGLPSDRFSAERTGGSVSTLTIQRTQQEDSAVYLCASSLMGQGNQPQHFGDGTRLSIL.

The gene calls are TRBV4-3 and TRBJ2-7; D tentatively reads TRBD1 or TRBD2 (5 bases each). There are 16 residues in the CDR3. The V end was cut by 0 bases, the J end by 3 bases, with 15 bases between. Per germline, CDR1 LGHNA and CDR2 YSLEER. CDR3 nucleotide sequence: TGCGCCAGCAGCCAAGATTACCTTTTGGGACGCTACGAGCAGTACTTC. Translating gives CASSQDYLLGRYEQYF.

The gene calls are TRBV5-1 and TRBJ1-2, with D unclear. Germline CDR1 and CDR2: SGHRS and YFSETQ. The CDR3 covers 10 residues. V was clipped by 4 bases and J by 8 bases, with 6 bases between them. The chain's CDR3 is CASSLEGYTF. CDR3 nucleotide sequence: TGCGCCAGCAGCCTTGAGGGCTACACCTTC.

This sequence joins TRBV12-3 or TRBV12-4 and TRBJ2-1, with 9 bases lining up with TRBD2. J was trimmed by 8 bases and V by 6 bases; bases with no gene match: 8. The CDR3 has 14 amino acids. Here the CDR3 reads CASSRSGGSDEQFF. CDR3 DNA sequence: TGTGCCAGCAGCCGGAGCGGGGGGAGTGATGAGCAGTTCTTC.

This clonotype was seen only a few times. This chain joins TRBV7-2 and TRBJ2-5; TRBD1 or TRBD2 may be the D gene (5 bases each). Trimming took 4 bases from V and 5 from J, leaving 14 bases between them. The CDR3 spans 14 residues. Looked up from germline, CDR1 is SGHTA and CDR2 is FQGNSA. CDR3: CASSSRGSRETQYF. The CDR3 DNA sequence: TGTGCCAGCAGCTCGAGGGGCTCCAGGGAGACCCAGTACTTC.

The gene calls are TRBV6-6 and TRBJ1-2; 9 nucleotides agree with TRBD1. Per germline, CDR1 MNHNY and CDR2 SVGAGI (reference sequence). The CDR3 sequence is 18 residues long. V lost 6 bases to trimming and J lost 5 bases; unmatched junction nucleotides: 19. The CDR3 loop reads CASRPLPPGQGFLYGYTF. In DNA form, the CDR3 reads TGTGCCAGCAGACCCCTTCCCCCGGGACAGGGTTTCTTGTATGGCTACACCTTC.

This clonotype showed up just a few times. The chain couples TRBV6-5 to TRBJ2-1; 9 bases align to TRBD2. Trimming removed 0 bases from V and 4 bases from J; junction bases left unmatched: 7. Germline V CDR1 and CDR2: MNHEY, SVGAGI. The CDR3 is 17 residues long. CDR3 loop: CASSYSRLADSYNEQFF. Here the CDR3 DNA reads TGTGCCAGCAGTTACTCCAGACTAGCGGACTCTTACAATGAGCAGTTCTTC.

This chain links TRBV7-9 with TRBJ2-7, with TRBD1 matching over 11 bases. V trimming: 6 bases; J trimming: 9 bases; junction bases outside the gene matches: 10. Germline values: CDR1 SEHNR, CDR2 FQNEAQ (reference sequence). The CDR3 spans 14 residues. The CDR3 DNA sequence: TGTGCCAGCAGAACCCAAGGACAGGGGGCCGTGCAGTACTTC. Its protein is CASRTQGQGAVQYF.

This clonotype has a handful of counts. The rearrangement links TRBV6-6 to TRBJ2-7, with 9 bases aligning to TRBD1. This CDR3 is 14 amino acids long. Looked up from germline, CDR1 is MNHNY and CDR2 is SVGAGI (reference sequence). V was pared by 2 bases and J by 4 bases, with 3 bases of the junction left unmatched. The CDR3 region has the DNA TGTGCCAGCAGTTACGGGGGACAGGGTTACGAGCAGTACTTC. Translation gives CASSYGGQGYEQYF.

This clonotype was counted only a few times. CDR3: CATSDLRANSGETQYF. CDR3 bases: TGTGCCACCAGTGATTTGCGAGCCAACTCCGGGGAGACCCAGTACTTC. V gene TRBV24-1 combines with J gene TRBJ2-5; no definite D call. The V gene lost 0 bases and the J gene lost 5 bases, with 15 bases spanning the gap. The CDR3 has 16 amino acids. Germline CDR1 is KGHDR and CDR2 is SFDVKD.

This clonotype was found once. One junction end does not reproduce the germline sequence, and a read error may be involved. The chain couples TRBV12-3 or TRBV12-4 to TRBJ2-1, with a tentative D call TRBD2 (6 bases). This CDR3 contains 15 residues. CDR3 coding DNA: TGTACCAGCAGTTTGGGGTGGGGGGTTAGCAATGAGCAGTTCTTC. This encodes CTSSLGWGVSNEQFF.

This sequence joins TRBV3-1 and TRBJ2-7, with a weak D call TRBD2 (5 bases). The end of the DNA fits TRBJ2-5 better, so the J call may be wrong. Germline CDR1 reads LGHDT; CDR2 reads YNNKEL (reference sequence). This CDR3 has 16 amino acids. This CDR3 is CASSPLYGVVAETQYF. The CDR3 DNA reads as TGTGCCAGCAGCCCCTTATACGGGGTCGTTGCGGAGACCCAGTACTTC.

The rearrangement joins TRBV7-3 to TRBJ1-2; 9 bases match TRBD1. The CDR3 spans 16 residues. From germline, CDR1 is SGHTA and CDR2 FQGTGA. V was pared by 5 bases and J by 5 bases, with 12 bases of the junction left unmatched. This CDR3 reads CASSPTGGEFGYGYTF. CDR3 nucleotides: TGTGCCAGCAGCCCCACAGGGGGCGAATTTGGATATGGCTACACCTTC.

The gene calls are TRBV2 and TRBJ2-7; no clear D. The CDR3 length is 13 residues. Per the germline V gene, CDR1 is SNHLY and CDR2 is FYNNEI. Deletions cut 8 bases from V and 6 bases from J, with 17 bases between. This CDR3 reads CASLEVTRAEQYF. The CDR3 DNA reads as TGTGCCAGCCTGGAAGTAACTCGTGCCGAGCAGTACTTC.

This clonotype was detected a few times. The rearrangement links TRBV9 to TRBJ2-4; either TRBD1 or TRBD2 may fit D (5 bases each). Trimming left V 7 bases short and J 6 bases short, with 17 bases between. This CDR3 comprises 14 residues. Germline V gives CDR1 SGDLS, CDR2 YYNGEE. CDR3 in DNA: TGTGCCAGCGGGGCGGGTTTAGCGTTAAACATTCAGTACTTC. Its translation: CASGAGLALNIQYF.

The chain recombines TRBV20-1 with TRBJ2-3; 9 positions agree with TRBD1. The germline V gene has CDR1 DFQATT and CDR2 SNEGSKA (reference sequence). The CDR3 runs to 15 residues. The V gene end was trimmed by 2 bases and the J gene end by 4 bases; junction bases not matched to a gene: 7. This chain's CDR3 is CSARSRQGDPDTQYF. The DNA of the CDR3 is TGCAGTGCTAGATCGAGACAGGGGGATCCAGATACGCAGTATTTT.

V is TRBV7-2 and J is TRBJ2-3; 12 nucleotides match TRBD2. CDR1 and CDR2 (germline): SGHTA, FQGNSA. With 3 bases clipped from V and 0 bases from J, the junction kept 7 bases outside the gene matches. The CDR3 has 18 amino acids. The CDR3 loop is CASSFPWTSGESTDTQYF. In DNA, the CDR3 is TGTGCCAGCAGCTTCCCCTGGACTAGCGGGGAAAGCACAGATACGCAGTATTTT.

This sequence joins TRBV6-5 and TRBJ1-2; the D is unclear. Germline assignment: CDR1 MNHEY and CDR2 SVGAGI. V gave up 0 bases and J gave up 4 bases, with 12 bases separating them. The CDR3 sequence is 15 residues long. DNA for the CDR3: TGTGCCAGCAGTTACTCTACGGGATCCAGCTATGGCTACACCTTC. Translated, it gives CASSYSTGSSYGYTF.

This rearrangement joins TRBV18 to TRBJ1-2, with a possible D match to TRBD1 (5 bases). Germline CDR1 KGHSH, CDR2 LQKENI. Trimming cost V 4 bases and J 7 bases, with 10 bases left between them. This CDR3 contains 12 residues. CDR3 loop: CASSLGRAGYTF. The CDR3 coding sequence is TGTGCCAGCTCACTTGGCAGGGCTGGCTACACCTTC.